The 6 T cell receptor beta chains in this list originate from one sample, sequenced in a study of cytomegalovirus exposure and HLA in healthy donors. PCR involved 60 Vbeta and 13 Jbeta primers. Data came from immunoSEQ multiplex PCR; TCRdb stores just in-frame clones and leaves some out. The sample consists of about 150,000 clones, around three quarters of them appearing once. The sample taken for sequencing was PBMCs. The receptors were gathered from a male donor in good health and CMV-seronegative.

The rearrangement joins TRBV6-4 to TRBJ1-6; D possibly corresponds to TRBD1 (6 bases). V dropped 6 bases and J dropped 10 bases, with 13 bases sitting between them. Per the germline V gene, CDR1 is MRHNA and CDR2 is SNTAGT. The length of the CDR3 is 13 residues. The CDR3 here is CASSETGVSPLHF. The CDR3 DNA follows: TGTGCCAGCAGCGAGACAGGTGTGTCACCCCTCCACTTT.

This clone was seen a single time. The gene calls are TRBV14 and TRBJ1-2; maybe TRBD1 (6 bases). CDR3 length equals 19 residues. Germline CDR1 and CDR2: SGHDN and FVKESK. Trimming took off 0 bases at V and 3 bases at J, with 23 bases between the two ends. The CDR3 reads CASSQDGQGTTPAYYGYTF. The CDR3 bases are TGTGCCAGCAGCCAAGACGGCCAGGGGACAACCCCGGCCTACTATGGCTACACCTTC.

This clone showed up just once. This sequence joins TRBV2 and TRBJ1-2, with D perhaps TRBD1 (6 bases). This CDR3 is built from 15 residues. Germline CDR1 SNHLY, CDR2 FYNNEI. V gave up 7 bases and J gave up 4 bases, with 19 bases separating them. The CDR3 nucleotides read TGTGCCAGCATCCGGACAGCCGGGCCATTCTATGGCTACACCTTC. Protein product: CASIRTAGPFYGYTF. Variable domain in full (rest from reference TRBV2 and TRBJ1-2): EPEVTQTPSHQVTQMGQEVILRCVPISNHLYFYWYRQILGQKVEFLVSFYNNEISEKSEIFDDQFSVERPDGSNFTLKIRSTKLEDSAMYFCASIRTAGPFYGYTFGSGTRLTVV.

The chain links TRBV29-1 to TRBJ2-7; TRBD2 matches at 7 bases. There are 12 residues in the CDR3. V trimming: 7 bases; J trimming: 0 bases; junction bases outside the gene matches: 3. The V gene's germline CDR1 is SQVTM and CDR2 ANQGSEA. For the CDR3, the DNA is TGCAGCGCCACTAGCGTCTCCTACGAGCAGTACTTC. Amino acids: CSATSVSYEQYF.

The V and J genes are TRBV7-9 and TRBJ2-1; D is ambiguous. This CDR3 has 15 residues. Per the germline V gene, CDR1 is SEHNR and CDR2 is FQNEAQ (reference sequence). The V end was cut by 1 base, the J end by 8 bases, with 15 bases between. The CDR3 here is CASSLGRRRVDEQFF. The CDR3 DNA reads as TGTGCCAGCAGCTTAGGCCGCCGCCGGGTCGATGAGCAGTTCTTC.

The chain couples TRBV5-1 to TRBJ1-4; the D gene is possibly TRBD1 (5 bases). The ends were cut back, 2 bases at V and 8 bases at J, with 16 bases in the middle. The CDR3 has 15 amino acids. Per germline, CDR1 SGHRS and CDR2 YFSETQ. Here the CDR3 reads CASSLDSPLREKLFF. The CDR3 DNA reads as TGCGCCAGCAGCTTAGACAGCCCGCTTAGGGAAAAACTGTTTTTT.